The 18 T cell receptor beta chains below come from one sample, sequenced in a study of molecular identifiers for immune sequencing clone quantification. TCRdb fed the PCR reads into MiXCR, producing one record per CDR3 protein. The repertoire holds about 86,000 distinct CDR3 sequences, with 20% to 25% as singletons. The source material was naive CD8+ T cells from blood, with Jurkat cell RNA spiked in. Subset denoted: FACS-sorted CD8+CD4-CCR7+CD45RA+ naive T cells. These receptors were obtained from a human donor in good health. Some libraries in this study had Jurkat cell RNA spiked in.

A remark on this clonotype: One base away lies a much larger clone, so this may be a sequencing read error. This chain joins TRBV7-9 and TRBJ1-5, with D unclear. The CDR3 is 13 residues long. The V gene's germline CDR1 is SEHNR and CDR2 FQNEAQ (reference sequence). The CDR3 here is CASSLGLNQPRHF. In DNA, the CDR3 is TGTGCCAGCAGCTTAGGGTTGAATCAGCCCCGGCATTTT.

In this sample, this clonotype turned up a few times. This may be a read error, as it is one base from a much larger clone. Since no conserved phenylalanine or tryptophan closes the CDR3, a read error is the likely cause. The chain employs TRBV4-1 and TRBJ2-7; no reliable D call. The CDR3 length is 16 residues. Germline-derived CDR1 and CDR2 are MGHRA and YSYEKL. V gave up 2 bases and J gave up 0 bases, with 14 bases separating them. CDR3 DNA: TGCGCCAGCAGCCAATTGTTGCTCGAAGCCTCCTACGAGCAGTACTCC. It translates to CASSQLLLEASYEQYS.

This clonotype was seen repeatedly, ten times or more. The chain carries TRBV28 and TRBJ2-3; 9 bases align to TRBD1. There are 15 residues in the CDR3. Trimming at V came to 5 bases and at J to 4 bases, leaving 7 bases not matched to a gene. Germline lookup yields CDR1 MDHEN and CDR2 SYDVKM. Here the CDR3 DNA reads TGTGCCAGCAGTCACAGGGGGCTAGGCGCAGATACGCAGTATTTT. This codes for CASSHRGLGADTQYF.

This chain joins TRBV2 and TRBJ2-3; no clear D. V dropped 5 bases and J dropped 0 bases, with 12 bases sitting between them. This CDR3 comprises 15 residues. Germline-derived CDR1 and CDR2 are SNHLY and FYNNEI. CDR3 in amino acids: CASSSDGFSTDTQYF. The CDR3 coding sequence is TGTGCCAGCAGTAGCGACGGATTTAGCACAGATACGCAGTATTTT.

This clonotype was detected ten times or more. The rearrangement joins TRBV27 to TRBJ2-5; the D gene is possibly TRBD1 (5 bases). Trimming cost V 5 bases and J 2 bases, with 12 bases left between them. The CDR3 runs to 14 residues. CDR1 is MNHEY and CDR2 is SMNVEV in the germline V gene (reference sequence). CDR3 amino acids: CASSRGQPQETQYF. The CDR3 region has the DNA TGTGCCAGCAGTAGGGGCCAACCTCAAGAGACCCAGTACTTC.

The sample holds many counts of this clonotype. J is TRBJ2-2 and V is TRBV7-6; 7 bases match TRBD1. V was clipped by 0 bases and J by 2 bases; unmatched bases: 6. The CDR3 covers 17 residues. CDR1 and CDR2 (germline): SGHVS, FNYEAQ. The CDR3 here is CASSLAPRDSNTGELFF. Written as DNA, the CDR3 is TGTGCCAGCAGCTTAGCTCCCCGGGACAGCAACACCGGGGAGCTGTTTTTT.

A word on this clonotype: At one end the junction does not follow the germline gene, possibly because of a read error. The chain is built from TRBV27 and TRBJ1-1, with D perhaps TRBD1 (6 bases). CDR1 MNHEY and CDR2 SMNVEV come from the germline V gene (reference sequence). This CDR3 has 11 amino acids. CDR3 protein: CARSLGGEAFF. The CDR3 bases are TGTGCCCGCAGTTTAGGGGGTGAAGCTTTCTTT.

Comment on this clonotype: It may be a read error: a sequence one base away is much more abundant. This sequence joins TRBV28 and TRBJ2-6; tentative D call: TRBD1 (5 bases). This CDR3 has 13 residues. Per germline, CDR1 MDHEN and CDR2 SYDVKM. CDR3 in DNA: TGTGCCAGCACTATAGATGGGGCCAACGTCCTGCCTTTC. Translated, it gives CASTIDGANVLPF.

This sequence joins TRBV20-1 and TRBJ2-7; 8 bases fit TRBD1. The CDR3 sequence is 14 residues long. Germline trimming cut 3 bases from V and 2 bases from J; bases unmatched to any gene: 6. In germline, CDR1 is DFQATT, CDR2 SNEGSKA (reference sequence). The CDR3 DNA follows: TGCAGTGCTAGTCAGGGGGCGTTCGCCTACGAGCAGTACTTC. Its translation: CSASQGAFAYEQYF.

V gene TRBV29-1 combines with J gene TRBJ1-2; a possible D gene is TRBD1 (6 bases). There are 15 residues in the CDR3. The ends were cut back, 2 bases at V and 8 bases at J, with 21 bases in the middle. Germline CDR1 reads SQVTM; CDR2 reads ANQGSEA. In nucleotides, the CDR3 is TGCAGCGTTGAAACCCCTTTTACAGGGCTAGAGGGCTACACCTTC. Translating it yields CSVETPFTGLEGYTF.

On this clonotype: A much more abundant neighbour one base away suggests this may be a read error. The chain has TRBV4-1 and TRBJ2-1; TRBD2 agrees at 9 bases. This CDR3 has 14 residues. Germline-derived CDR1 and CDR2 are MGHRA and YSYEKL. J was trimmed by 9 bases and V by 1 base; bases with no gene match: 4. In nucleotides, the CDR3 is TGCGCCAGCAGCCAAGGGGCGGGGGGGCGTGAGCAGTTCTTC. This translates into CASSQGAGGREQFF.

The chain links TRBV21-1 to TRBJ1-4; the table gives TRBD1 as D, unverified against the DNA. TRBV21-1 is a recognized pseudogene. This CDR3 is built from 12 residues. The CDR3 region has the DNA TGTGCCTGCCCCGGCAGTAATGAAAAACTGTTTTTT. Its protein product is CACPGSNEKLFF.

This clonotype was seen repeatedly, ten times or more. The CDR3 is CASSVGDSRNQPQHF. The CDR3 DNA follows: TGTGCCAGCAGCGTAGGTGACAGCCGCAATCAGCCCCAGCATTTT. V and J are TRBV9 and TRBJ1-5; TRBD1 is a possible D gene (5 bases). V was trimmed by 0 bases and J by 2 bases, leaving 9 bases between them. CDR1 SGDLS and CDR2 YYNGEE come from the germline V gene. The CDR3 runs to 15 residues.

The chain carries TRBV27 and TRBJ2-3, with TRBD2 matching over 13 bases. CDR1 and CDR2 (germline): MNHEY, SMNVEV (reference sequence). This CDR3 region has 15 residues. The J segment lost 8 bases and the V segment lost 5 bases, leaving 7 bases of the junction unmatched. CDR3 sequence: CASSTLAGGPGTQYF. The DNA of the CDR3 is TGTGCCAGCAGTACACTAGCGGGAGGGCCGGGTACGCAGTATTTT.

This clonotype was counted at least ten times. The chain couples TRBV7-9 to TRBJ1-4, with D maybe TRBD1 (6 bases). CDR1 is SEHNR and CDR2 is FQNEAQ in the germline V gene (reference sequence). Trimming took off 5 bases at V and 6 bases at J, with 16 bases between the two ends. This CDR3 spans 15 amino acids. In nucleotides, the CDR3 is TGTGCCAGCAGCCAGGCAGGGGAGGCCGATGAAAAACTGTTTTTT. This gives the protein CASSQAGEADEKLFF.

V usage is TRBV19 and J usage is TRBJ2-7; no clear D. The CDR3 loop spans 14 amino acids. Germline CDR1 LNHDA, CDR2 SQIVND (reference sequence). The germline V and J ends were trimmed by 4 bases and 2 bases, with 12 bases remaining between them. The CDR3 sequence is CASSTSVGTYEQYF. CDR3 bases: TGTGCCAGTAGTACAAGCGTAGGTACCTACGAGCAGTACTTC.

As to this clonotype: A much larger clone differs by one base, so this may be a read error. J is TRBJ2-2 and V is TRBV24-1; perhaps TRBD2 as D (5 bases). Germline-derived CDR1 and CDR2 are KGHDR and SFDVKD. The CDR3 is 13 residues long. CDR3 sequence: CATSDLGTGEQFF. Written as DNA, the CDR3 is TGTGCCACCAGTGATTTGGGCACCGGGGAGCAGTTTTTT.

In this sample, this clonotype turned up many times. This chain joins TRBV6-6 and TRBJ2-2; 9 nucleotides agree with TRBD2. V shed 6 bases, J shed 5 bases, and the junction held 4 bases outside the gene matches. The CDR3 runs 14 residues. Germline CDR1 reads MNHNY; CDR2 reads SVGAGI (reference sequence). In DNA, the CDR3 is TGTGCCAGCAGGCGGGAGGGACTGACCGGGGAGCTGTTTTTT. As protein: CASRREGLTGELFF.